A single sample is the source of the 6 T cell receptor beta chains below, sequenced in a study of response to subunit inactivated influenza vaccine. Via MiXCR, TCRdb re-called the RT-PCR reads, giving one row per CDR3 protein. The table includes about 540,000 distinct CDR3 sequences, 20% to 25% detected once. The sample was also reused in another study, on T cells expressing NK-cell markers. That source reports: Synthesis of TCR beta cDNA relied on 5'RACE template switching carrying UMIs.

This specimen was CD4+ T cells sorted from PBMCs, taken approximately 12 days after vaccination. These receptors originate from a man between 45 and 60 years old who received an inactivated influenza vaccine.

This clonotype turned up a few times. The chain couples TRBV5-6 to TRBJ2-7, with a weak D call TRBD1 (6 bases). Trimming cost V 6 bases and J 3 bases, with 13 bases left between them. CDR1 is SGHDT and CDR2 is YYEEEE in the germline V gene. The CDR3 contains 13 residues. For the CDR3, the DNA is TGTGCCAGCACTTTGGGACAATTCTACGAGCAGTACTTC. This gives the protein CASTLGQFYEQYF.

The CDR3 bases are TGTGCCACCAGTGATTACATCGCTAGCGGGGGCCGAATGAGCACAGATACGCAGTATTTT. Translated: CATSDYIASGGRMSTDTQYF. This chain connects TRBV24-1 to TRBJ2-3; 10 nucleotides match TRBD2. Germline lookup yields CDR1 KGHDR and CDR2 SFDVKD. V gave up 2 bases and J gave up 0 bases; unmatched junction bases: 13. This CDR3 spans 20 amino acids.

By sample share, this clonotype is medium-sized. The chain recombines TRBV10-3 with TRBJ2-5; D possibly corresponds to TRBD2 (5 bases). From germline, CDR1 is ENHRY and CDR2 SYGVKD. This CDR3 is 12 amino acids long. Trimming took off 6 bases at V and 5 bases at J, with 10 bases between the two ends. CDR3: CAISTSEETQYF. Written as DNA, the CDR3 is TGTGCCATCAGCACTAGTGAGGAGACCCAGTACTTC.

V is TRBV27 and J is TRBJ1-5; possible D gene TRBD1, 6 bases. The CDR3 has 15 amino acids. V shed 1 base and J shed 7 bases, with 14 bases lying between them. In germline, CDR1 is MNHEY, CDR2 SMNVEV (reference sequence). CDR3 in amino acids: CASSLFPPGTQPQHF. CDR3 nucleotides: TGTGCCAGCAGTTTATTTCCCCCAGGGACACAGCCCCAGCATTTT.

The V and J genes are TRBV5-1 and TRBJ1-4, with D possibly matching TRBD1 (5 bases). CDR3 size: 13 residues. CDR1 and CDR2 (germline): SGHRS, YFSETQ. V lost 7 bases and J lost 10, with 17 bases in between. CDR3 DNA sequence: TGCGCCAGCCGAGCGGGGCCCGAAGGAAAACTGTTTTTT. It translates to CASRAGPEGKLFF.

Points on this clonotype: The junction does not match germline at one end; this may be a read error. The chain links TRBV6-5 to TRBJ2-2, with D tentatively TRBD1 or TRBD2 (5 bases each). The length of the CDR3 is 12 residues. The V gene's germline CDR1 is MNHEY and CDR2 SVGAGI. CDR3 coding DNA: TGTGCCAGCAAGGGGAACACCGGGGAGCTGTGTTTT. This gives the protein CASKGNTGELCF.